This T cell receptor beta chain was identified in a study of long-term antiretroviral therapy in people with HIV. Version v3.0 of the immunoSEQ assay ran at survey level. The table came from immunoSEQ multiplex PCR; TCRdb's copy has only in-frame clones and leaves some out. Here the sample spans 25,000 to 35,000 clones, about 81% being singletons. V gave up 6 bases and J gave up 1 base; unmatched junction bases: 5. This CDR3 has 15 residues. From germline, CDR1 is SNHLY and CDR2 FYNNEI. This material consisted of unsorted PBMCs, taken 2.9 years after starting antiretroviral therapy. The clonotype was recovered from a man aged 45-60 years with HIV. The chain carries TRBV2 and TRBJ2-2, with 7 nucleotides matching TRBD2. CDR3: CASRAGRGNTGELFF. The CDR3, as DNA: TGTGCCAGCAGAGCGGGGCGAGGGAACACCGGGGAGCTGTTTTTT. The full variable domain, in which reference TRBV2 and TRBJ2-2 provide the parts outside the CDR3, is EPEVTQTPSHQVTQMGQEVILRCVPISNHLYFYWYRQILGQKVEFLVSFYNNEISEKSEIFDDQFSVERPDGSNFTLKIRSTKLEDSAMYFCASRAGRGNTGELFFGEGSRLTVL.